This T cell receptor beta chain was observed in a study of blood T cell repertoires in COVID-19. For the study at large: The cDNA or gDNA used as material had been derived from T cells, B-cell-depleted T cells, or PBMCs.

Participants, about 18 to 90 years old, spanned under 30 US areas. This CDR3 has 13 residues. V dropped 10 bases and J dropped 4; count of bases not matched to a gene: 3. CDR1 LNHNV and CDR2 YYDKDF come from the germline V gene (reference sequence). In the original processing: Reference gene primer amplification in the assay estimated nucleated cell counts. The method was immunoSEQ multiplex PCR; TCRdb's version includes in-frame clones alone and lacks a portion of them. V and J calls plus clone size are reproduced from that table; the DNA served to infer D and trimming. The sample lists 350,000 to 450,000 clones, over 85% seen once, with 1.7% in the top ten.

The receptor comes from a woman in her 30s who had recovered from COVID-19. The sequenced material came from PBMCs or T cells enriched from blood (not recorded which). This chain connects TRBV15 to TRBJ2-1; 11 bases map to TRBD2. The CDR3 DNA follows: TGTGCCATCGGGACTAGCGGTTACAATGAGCAGTTCTTC. It encodes CAIGTSGYNEQFF.